The rows below give T cell receptor beta chains drawn from one sample of a study of T cells after somatic rescue of genetic block. The data were produced by immunoSEQ multiplex PCR, yet TCRdb's version contains in-frame clones alone and is incomplete. The sample lists about 110,000 clones, 75% to 95% occurring once. Sequences were obtained from peripheral blood mononuclear cells (PBMCs). The source is a young woman. Both conserved end residues are part of each CDR3. Each record gives: J gene, clone size, V gene, D gene, CDR3 DNA, CDR3 protein. The D gene is left open where the match is weak. Only some rows state a clone size, as once, few, many or a class for expanded clones.

TRBJ2-3 | . | TRBV10-3 | . | TGTGCCATCAGTGAGGAGGCGGATACGCAGTATTTT | CAISEEADTQYF
TRBJ1-2 | . | TRBV7-6 | . | TGTGCCAGCAGCTCCGCCGGGGCCTTGAGGGGCTACACCTTC | CASSSAGALRGYTF
TRBJ1-2 | . | TRBV6-5 | TRBD1 | TGTGCCAGCAGCAAGACAGGGTACTATGGCTACACCTTC | CASSKTGYYGYTF
TRBJ2-6 | . | TRBV7-6 | TRBD1 | TGTGCCAGCAGCGTCGGAGGGACAGGGGAAATATTTGGGGCCAACGTCCTGACTTTC | CASSVGGTGEIFGANVLTF
TRBJ2-7 | . | TRBV5-1 | . | TGCGCCAGCAGCTTGGGGGGTTGGAATTACGAGCAGTACTTC | CASSLGGWNYEQYF
TRBJ2-5 | . | TRBV7-2 | . | TGTGCCAGCAGCGGACAGGGGACTAGGGAAGAGACCCAGTACTTC | CASSGQGTREETQYF
TRBJ2-2 | few | TRBV19 | TRBD1 | TGTGCCACTAAGACAGGGAGGAACACCGGGGAGCTGTTTTTT | CATKTGRNTGELFF
TRBJ1-2 | . | TRBV30 | . | TGTGCCTGGAGTGTACAGTTCGGGGGGCATGGCTACACCTTC | CAWSVQFGGHGYTF
TRBJ1-2 | . | TRBV4-1 | . | TGCGCCAGCAGCCAAGTTGGAGGCAGAAGATATGGCTACACCTTC | CASSQVGGRRYGYTF
TRBJ2-1 | . | TRBV9 | TRBD2 | TGTGCCAGCAGCGCGGGGAGCGGGGGAGGGAATGAGCAGTTCTTC | CASSAGSGGGNEQFF
TRBJ2-5 | . | TRBV19 | TRBD1 | TGTGCCAGTACCGAGACAGGGGGCGGAGAGACCCAGTACTTC | CASTETGGGETQYF
TRBJ1-5 | few | TRBV5-1 | . | TGCGCCAGCAGCTTGGAGGGGGATAGCAATCAGCCCCAGCATTTT | CASSLEGDSNQPQHF
TRBJ1-1 | . | TRBV7-9 | . | TGTGCCAGCAGCTTAGCATTGAGACAGGCTGAAGCTTTCTTT | CASSLALRQAEAFF
TRBJ1-5 | . | TRBV7-2 | TRBD1 | TGTGCCAGCAGCACCGGTGACAGGGTATTAGTGGGCAATCAGCCCCAGCATTTT | CASSTGDRVLVGNQPQHF
TRBJ2-1 | . | TRBV5-5 | TRBD1 | TGTGCCAGCAGCTTGGATTCAGGGGGAGAGTTCTTC | CASSLDSGGEFF
TRBJ2-7 | . | TRBV2 | . | TGTGCCAGCATGGGCCGGGACAACACCTACGAGCAGTACTTC | CASMGRDNTYEQYF
TRBJ1-1 | . | TRBV5-1 | . | TGCGCCAGCACCCCGGGGCAGGGGTCCTACACTGAAGCTTTCTTT | CASTPGQGSYTEAFF